This TCR beta chain was documented in a study of T cell responses to AZD1222 COVID-19 vaccine. Study in general: Samples with a second dose at about 4 or about 12 weeks were pooled together. Regarding the study as a whole: Baseline serostatus was positive in only a handful of AZD1222 recipients. Variant regions that are unmutated are reportedly the target of nearly half of spike-specific TCRs. Mostly white British, mostly female donors; authors suggested clonal diversity may be underestimated.

Trimming left V 5 bases short and J 0 bases short, with 9 bases between. Germline assignment: CDR1 LNHDA and CDR2 SQIVND (reference sequence). The CDR3 has 14 residues. As for this clone: What it binds is unknown.

This table comes from immunoSEQ multiplex PCR, and its TCRdb copy is limited to in-frame clones, with some not included. The sample has some 91,000 clones, about 92% seen once. The rearrangement uses TRBV19 and TRBJ2-3, with a weak D call TRBD2 (6 bases). The receptor's source is an adult in good health. Sequenced here: peripheral blood, sampled on day 0 of AZD1222 vaccination. The CDR3 sequence is CASSFGTSTDTQYF. CDR3 DNA: TGTGCCAGTAGTTTTGGGACTAGCACAGATACGCAGTATTTT. The whole variable domain, filled in from reference TRBV19 and TRBJ2-3, reads DGGITQSPKYLFRKEGQNVTLSCEQNLNHDAMYWYRQDPGQGLRLIYYSQIVNDFQKGDIAEGYSVSREKKESFPLTVTSAQKNPTAFYLCASSFGTSTDTQYFGPGTRLTVL.